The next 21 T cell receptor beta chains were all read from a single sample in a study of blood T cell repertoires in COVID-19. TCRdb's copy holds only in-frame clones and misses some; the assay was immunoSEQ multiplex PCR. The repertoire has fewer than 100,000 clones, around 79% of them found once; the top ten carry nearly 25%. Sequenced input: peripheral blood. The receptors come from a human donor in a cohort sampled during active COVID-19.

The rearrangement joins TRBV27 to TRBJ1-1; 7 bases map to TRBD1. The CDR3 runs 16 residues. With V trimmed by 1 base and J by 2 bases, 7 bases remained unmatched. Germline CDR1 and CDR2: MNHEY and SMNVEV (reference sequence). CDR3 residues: CASSLFGTEINTEAFF. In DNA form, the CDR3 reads TGTGCCAGCAGTTTATTCGGGACAGAAATAAACACTGAAGCTTTCTTT.

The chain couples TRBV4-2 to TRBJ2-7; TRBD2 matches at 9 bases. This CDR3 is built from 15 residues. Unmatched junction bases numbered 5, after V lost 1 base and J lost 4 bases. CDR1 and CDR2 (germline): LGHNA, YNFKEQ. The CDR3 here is CASSQGSSGSYEQYF. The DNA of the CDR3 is TGTGCCAGCAGCCAAGGTAGTAGCGGGAGTTACGAGCAGTACTTC.

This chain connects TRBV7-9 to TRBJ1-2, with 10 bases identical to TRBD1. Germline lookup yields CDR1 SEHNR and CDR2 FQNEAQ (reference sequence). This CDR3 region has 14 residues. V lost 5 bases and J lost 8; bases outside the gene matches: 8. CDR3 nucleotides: TGTGCCAGCAGCCCTGGGACAGGGGAGAGCGGCTACACCTTC. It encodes CASSPGTGESGYTF.

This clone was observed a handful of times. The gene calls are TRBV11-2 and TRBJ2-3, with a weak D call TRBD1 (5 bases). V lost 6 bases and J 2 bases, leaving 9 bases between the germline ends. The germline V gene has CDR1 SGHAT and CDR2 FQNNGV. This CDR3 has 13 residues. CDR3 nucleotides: TGTGCCAGCAGGGGGCCAACCACAGATACGCAGTATTTT. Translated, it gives CASRGPTTDTQYF.

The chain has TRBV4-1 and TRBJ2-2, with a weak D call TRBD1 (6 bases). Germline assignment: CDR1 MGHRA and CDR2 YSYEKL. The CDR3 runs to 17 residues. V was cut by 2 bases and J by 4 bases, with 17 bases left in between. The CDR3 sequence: CASSQQRAGVRTGELFF. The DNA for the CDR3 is TGCGCCAGCAGCCAACAAAGGGCAGGGGTACGCACCGGGGAGCTGTTTTTT.

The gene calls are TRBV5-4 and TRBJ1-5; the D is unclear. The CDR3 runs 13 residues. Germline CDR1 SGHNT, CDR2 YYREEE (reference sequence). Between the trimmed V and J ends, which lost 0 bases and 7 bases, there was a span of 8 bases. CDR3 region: CASSLGREQPQHF. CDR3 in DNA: TGTGCCAGCAGCTTGGGGAGGGAACAGCCCCAGCATTTT.

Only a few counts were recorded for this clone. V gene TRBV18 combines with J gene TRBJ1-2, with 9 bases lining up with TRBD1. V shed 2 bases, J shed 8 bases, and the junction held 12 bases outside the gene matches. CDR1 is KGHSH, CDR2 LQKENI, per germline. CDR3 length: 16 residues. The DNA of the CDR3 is TGTGCCAGCTCACCAAACACTCCGGGACAGGGTGACGGCTACACCTTC. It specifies CASSPNTPGQGDGYTF.

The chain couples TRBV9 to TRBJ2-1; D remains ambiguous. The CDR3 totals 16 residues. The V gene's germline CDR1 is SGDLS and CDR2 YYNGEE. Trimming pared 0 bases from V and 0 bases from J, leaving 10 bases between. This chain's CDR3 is CASSVDPDLSYNEQFF. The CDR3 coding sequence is TGTGCCAGCAGCGTAGATCCAGATCTCTCCTACAATGAGCAGTTCTTC.

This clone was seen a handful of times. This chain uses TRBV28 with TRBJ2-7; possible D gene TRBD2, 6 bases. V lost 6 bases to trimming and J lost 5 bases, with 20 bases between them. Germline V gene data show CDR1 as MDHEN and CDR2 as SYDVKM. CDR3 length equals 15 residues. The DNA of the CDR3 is TGTGCCAGCAGCGCCCCTCGGGGCGGGATCGACGAGCAGTACTTC. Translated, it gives CASSAPRGGIDEQYF. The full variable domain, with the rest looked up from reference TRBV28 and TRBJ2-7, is DVKVTQSSRYLVKRTGEKVFLECVQDMDHENMFWYRQDPGLGLRLIYFSYDVKMKEKGDIPEGYSVSREKKERFSLILESASTNQTSMYLCASSAPRGGIDEQYFGPGTRLTVT.

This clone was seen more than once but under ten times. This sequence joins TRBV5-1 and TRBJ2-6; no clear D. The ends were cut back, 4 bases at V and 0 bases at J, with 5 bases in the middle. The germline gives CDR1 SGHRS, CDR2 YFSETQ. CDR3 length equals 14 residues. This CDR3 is CASSDSSGANVLTF. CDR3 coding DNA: TGCGCCAGCAGCGATAGCTCTGGGGCCAACGTCCTGACTTTC.

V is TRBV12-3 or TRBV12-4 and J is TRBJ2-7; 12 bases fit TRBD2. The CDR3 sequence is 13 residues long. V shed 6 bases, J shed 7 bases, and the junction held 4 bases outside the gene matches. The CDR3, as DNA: TGTGCCAGCAGGACTAGCGGGAGTGGGGAGCAGTACTTC. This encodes CASRTSGSGEQYF.

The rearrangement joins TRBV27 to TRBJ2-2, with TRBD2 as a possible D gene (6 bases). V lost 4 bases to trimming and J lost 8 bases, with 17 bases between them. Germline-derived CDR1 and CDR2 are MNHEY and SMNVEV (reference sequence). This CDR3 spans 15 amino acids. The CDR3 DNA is TGTGCCAGCAGTTATCGGCGGGACCGAGGGGGGGAGCTGTTTTTT. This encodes CASSYRRDRGGELFF.

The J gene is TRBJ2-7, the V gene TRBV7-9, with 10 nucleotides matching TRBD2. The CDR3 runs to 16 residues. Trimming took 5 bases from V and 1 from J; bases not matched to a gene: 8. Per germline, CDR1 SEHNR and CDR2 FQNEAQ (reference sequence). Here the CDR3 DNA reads TGTGCCAGCAGCCCCCCGGGGACTAGCGTTTCCTACGAGCAGTACTTC. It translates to CASSPPGTSVSYEQYF.

The CDR3 reads CASSPLVQETQYF. CDR3 in DNA: TGTGCCAGCAGTCCCCTAGTGCAAGAGACCCAGTACTTC. V is TRBV28 and J is TRBJ2-5; D remains ambiguous. The germline V gene has CDR1 MDHEN and CDR2 SYDVKM. The ends were cut back, 5 bases at V and 2 bases at J, with 9 bases in the middle. This CDR3 spans 13 amino acids.

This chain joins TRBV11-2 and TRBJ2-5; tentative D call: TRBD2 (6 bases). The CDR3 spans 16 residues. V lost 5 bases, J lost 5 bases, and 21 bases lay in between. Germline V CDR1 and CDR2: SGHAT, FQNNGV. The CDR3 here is CASSLGLPPGGETQYF. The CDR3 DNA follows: TGTGCCAGCAGCCTTGGACTACCTCCCGGAGGGGAGACCCAGTACTTC.

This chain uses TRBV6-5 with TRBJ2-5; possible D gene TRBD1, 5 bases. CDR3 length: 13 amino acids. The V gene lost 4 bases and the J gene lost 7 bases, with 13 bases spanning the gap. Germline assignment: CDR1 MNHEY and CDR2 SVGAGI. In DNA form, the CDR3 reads TGTGCCAGCAGTTTTGTCCGGCAGGGGACCCAGTACTTC. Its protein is CASSFVRQGTQYF.

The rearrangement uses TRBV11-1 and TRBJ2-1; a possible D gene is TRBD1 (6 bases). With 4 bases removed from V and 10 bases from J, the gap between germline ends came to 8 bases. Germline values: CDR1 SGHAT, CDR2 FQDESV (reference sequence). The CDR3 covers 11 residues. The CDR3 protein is CASSWGTEQFF. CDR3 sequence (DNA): TGTGCCAGCAGCTGGGGGACAGAGCAGTTCTTC.

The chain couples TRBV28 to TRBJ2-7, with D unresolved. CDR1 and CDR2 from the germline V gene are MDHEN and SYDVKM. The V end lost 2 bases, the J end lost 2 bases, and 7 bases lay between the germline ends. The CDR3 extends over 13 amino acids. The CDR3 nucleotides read TGTGCCAGCAGTTTAGTTGTCGCCTACGAGCAGTACTTC. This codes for CASSLVVAYEQYF.

Here the CDR3 DNA reads TGTGCCAGCAGCCGGGGGGACAATTTATTCACAGATACGCAGTATTTT. This sequence encodes CASSRGDNLFTDTQYF. The chain couples TRBV9 to TRBJ2-3; perhaps TRBD2 as D (7 bases). The CDR3 has 16 residues. Germline V gene sequence: CDR1 SGDLS, CDR2 YYNGEE. Trimming took 4 bases from V and 2 from J, leaving 17 bases between them.

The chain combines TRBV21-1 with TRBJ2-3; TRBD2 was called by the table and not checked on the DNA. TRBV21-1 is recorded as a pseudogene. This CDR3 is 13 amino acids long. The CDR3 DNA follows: TGTGCCAGCACCCCGGGACTTTTGGATACGCAGTATTTT. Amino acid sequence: CASTPGLLDTQYF.

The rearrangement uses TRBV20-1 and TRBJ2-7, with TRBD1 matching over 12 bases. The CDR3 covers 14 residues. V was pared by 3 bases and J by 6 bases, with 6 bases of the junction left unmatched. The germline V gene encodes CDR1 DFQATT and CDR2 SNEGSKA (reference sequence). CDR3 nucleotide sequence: TGCAGTGCTAGTGGGACAGGGGGCGAGGGCGAGCAGTACTTC. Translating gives CSASGTGGEGEQYF.